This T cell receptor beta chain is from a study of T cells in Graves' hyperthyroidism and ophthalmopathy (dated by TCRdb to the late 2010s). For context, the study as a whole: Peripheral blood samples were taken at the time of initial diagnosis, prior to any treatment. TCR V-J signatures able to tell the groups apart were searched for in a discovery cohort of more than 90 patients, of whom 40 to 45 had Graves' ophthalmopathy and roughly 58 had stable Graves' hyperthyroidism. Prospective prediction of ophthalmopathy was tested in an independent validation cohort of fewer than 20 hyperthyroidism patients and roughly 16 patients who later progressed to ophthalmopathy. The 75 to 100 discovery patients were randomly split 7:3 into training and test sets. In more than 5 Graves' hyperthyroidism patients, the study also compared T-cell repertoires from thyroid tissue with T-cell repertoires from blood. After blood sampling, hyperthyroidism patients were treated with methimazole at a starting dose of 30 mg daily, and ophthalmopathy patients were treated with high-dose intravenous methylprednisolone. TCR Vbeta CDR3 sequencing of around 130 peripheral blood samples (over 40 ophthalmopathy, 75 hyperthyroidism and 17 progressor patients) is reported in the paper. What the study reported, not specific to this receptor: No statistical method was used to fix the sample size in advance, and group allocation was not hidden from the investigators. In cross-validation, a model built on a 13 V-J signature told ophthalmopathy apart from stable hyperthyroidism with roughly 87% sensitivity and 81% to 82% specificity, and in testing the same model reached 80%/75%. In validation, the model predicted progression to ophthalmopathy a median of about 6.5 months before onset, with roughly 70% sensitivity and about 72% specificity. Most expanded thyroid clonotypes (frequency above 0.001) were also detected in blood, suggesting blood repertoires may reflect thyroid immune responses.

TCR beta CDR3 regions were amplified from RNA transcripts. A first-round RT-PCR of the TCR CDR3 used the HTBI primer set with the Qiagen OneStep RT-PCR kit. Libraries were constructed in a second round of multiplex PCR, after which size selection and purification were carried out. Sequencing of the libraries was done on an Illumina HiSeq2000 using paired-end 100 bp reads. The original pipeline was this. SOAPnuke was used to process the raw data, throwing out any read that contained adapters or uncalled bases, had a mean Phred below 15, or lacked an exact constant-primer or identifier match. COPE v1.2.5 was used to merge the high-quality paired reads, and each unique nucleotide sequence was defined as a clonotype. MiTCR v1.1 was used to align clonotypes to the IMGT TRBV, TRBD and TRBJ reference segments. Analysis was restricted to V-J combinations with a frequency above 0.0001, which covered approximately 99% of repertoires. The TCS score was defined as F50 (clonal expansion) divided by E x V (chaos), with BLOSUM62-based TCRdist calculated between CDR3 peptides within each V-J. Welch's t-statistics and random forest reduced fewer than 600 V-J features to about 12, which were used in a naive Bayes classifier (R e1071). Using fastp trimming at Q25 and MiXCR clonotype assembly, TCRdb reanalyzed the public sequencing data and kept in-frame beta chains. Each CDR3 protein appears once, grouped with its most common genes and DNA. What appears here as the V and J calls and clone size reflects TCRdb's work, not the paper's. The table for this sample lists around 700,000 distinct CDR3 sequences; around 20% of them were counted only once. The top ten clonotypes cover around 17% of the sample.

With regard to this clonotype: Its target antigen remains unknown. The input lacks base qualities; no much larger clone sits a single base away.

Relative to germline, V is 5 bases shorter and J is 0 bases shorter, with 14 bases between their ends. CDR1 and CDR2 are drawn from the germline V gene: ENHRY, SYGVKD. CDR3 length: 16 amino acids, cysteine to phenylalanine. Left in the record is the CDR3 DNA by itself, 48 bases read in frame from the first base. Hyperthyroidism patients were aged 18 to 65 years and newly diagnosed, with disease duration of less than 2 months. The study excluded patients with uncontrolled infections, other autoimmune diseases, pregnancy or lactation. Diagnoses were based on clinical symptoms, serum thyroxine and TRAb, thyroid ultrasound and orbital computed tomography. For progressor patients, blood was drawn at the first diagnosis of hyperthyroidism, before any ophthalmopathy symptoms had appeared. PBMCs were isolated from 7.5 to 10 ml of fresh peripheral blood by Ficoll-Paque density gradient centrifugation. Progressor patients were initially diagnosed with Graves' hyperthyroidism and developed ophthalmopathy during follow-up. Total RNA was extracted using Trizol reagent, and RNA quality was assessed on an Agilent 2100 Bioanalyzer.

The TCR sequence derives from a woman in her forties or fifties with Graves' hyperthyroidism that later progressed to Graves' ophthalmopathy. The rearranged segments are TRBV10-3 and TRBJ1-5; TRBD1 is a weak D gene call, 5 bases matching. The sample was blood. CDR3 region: CAISSLGADSNQPQHF. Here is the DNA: TGTGCCATCAGTTCTTTAGGGGCAGATAGCAATCAGCCCCAGCATTTT.